The clone carrying this T cell receptor beta chain was counted at least ten times. Germline values: CDR1 LNHNV, CDR2 YYDKDF (reference sequence). This CDR3 comprises 15 residues. V was shortened by 3 bases and J by 0 bases, with 9 bases between the two germline ends. This entry belongs to a study of T cells in Graves' hyperthyroidism and ophthalmopathy. What was amplified from RNA transcripts were TCR beta CDR3 regions. Primed by the HTBI set, a first-round RT-PCR was run on the TCR CDR3. Via MiXCR, TCRdb re-called the multiplex PCR reads, giving one row per CDR3 protein. The sample has hundreds of thousands of distinct CDR3 sequences; 14% to 15% are singletons. Clinical symptoms, serum thyroxine and TRAb, thyroid ultrasound and orbital computed tomography were used for the diagnoses.

The TCR originated in a woman in her 40s with Graves' ophthalmopathy. The rearrangement uses TRBV15 and TRBJ1-3; D is uncertain. Material for sequencing was blood. CDR3 protein: CATSSGMNSGNTIYF. In DNA, the CDR3 is TGTGCCACCAGCAGTGGGATGAACTCTGGAAACACCATATATTTT.